This T cell receptor (beta chain) was identified during a study of control samples from healthy donors and cancer patients. The assay was immunoSEQ multiplex PCR, and TCRdb's table has in-frame clones only and misses some. The sample carries more than 95,000 clones, 80% to 95% recorded once. V was trimmed by 10 bases and J by 0 bases, leaving 13 bases between them. Germline V gene lookup returns CDR1 MGHDK and CDR2 SYGVNS. This CDR3 spans 14 amino acids. The clonotype comes from a man aged 18 to 30 in good health. This chain joins TRBV25-1 and TRBJ1-3; no clear D. Input material: blood. CDR3 nucleotide sequence: TGTGCCACCTCCGGGAGGGACTCTGGAAACACCATATATTTT. Amino acid sequence: CATSGRDSGNTIYF.